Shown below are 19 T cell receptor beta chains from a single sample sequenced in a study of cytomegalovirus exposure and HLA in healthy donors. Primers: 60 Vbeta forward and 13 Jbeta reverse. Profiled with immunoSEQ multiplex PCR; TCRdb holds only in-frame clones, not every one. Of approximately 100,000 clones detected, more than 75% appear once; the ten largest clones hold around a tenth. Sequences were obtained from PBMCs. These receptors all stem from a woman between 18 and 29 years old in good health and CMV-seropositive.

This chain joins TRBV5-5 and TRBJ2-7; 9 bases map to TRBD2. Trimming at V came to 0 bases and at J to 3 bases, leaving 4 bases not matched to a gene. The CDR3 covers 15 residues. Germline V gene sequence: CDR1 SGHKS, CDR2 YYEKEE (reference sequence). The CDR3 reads CASSLGSGGIYEQYF. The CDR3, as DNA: TGTGCCAGCAGCTTGGGTAGCGGGGGTATCTACGAGCAGTACTTC.

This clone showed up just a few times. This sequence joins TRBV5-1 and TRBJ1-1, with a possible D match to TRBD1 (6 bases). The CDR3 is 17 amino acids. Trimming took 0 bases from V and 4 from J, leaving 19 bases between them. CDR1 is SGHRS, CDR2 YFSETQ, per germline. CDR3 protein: CASSLEQGMGPLTEAFF. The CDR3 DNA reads TGCGCCAGCAGCTTGGAGCAGGGGATGGGGCCCCTCACTGAAGCTTTCTTT.

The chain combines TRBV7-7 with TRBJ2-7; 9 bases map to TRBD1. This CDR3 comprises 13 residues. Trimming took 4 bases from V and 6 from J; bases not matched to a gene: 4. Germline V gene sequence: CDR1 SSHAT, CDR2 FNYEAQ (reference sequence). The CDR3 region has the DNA TGTGCCAGCAGCTCCGGACAGGGGCGCGAGCAGTACTTC. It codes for CASSSGQGREQYF. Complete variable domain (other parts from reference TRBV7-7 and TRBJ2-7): GAGVSQSPRYKVTKRGQDVTLRCDPISSHATLYWYQQALGQGPEFLTYFNYEAQPDKSGLPSDRFSAERPEGSISTLTIQRTEQRDSAMYRCASSSGQGREQYFGPGTRLTVT.

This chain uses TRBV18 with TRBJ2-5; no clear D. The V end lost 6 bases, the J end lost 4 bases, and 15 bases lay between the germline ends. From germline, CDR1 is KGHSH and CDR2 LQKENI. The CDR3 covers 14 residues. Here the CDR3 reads CASSSTSAPETQYF. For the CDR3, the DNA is TGTGCCAGCTCCTCTACAAGCGCCCCAGAGACCCAGTACTTC.

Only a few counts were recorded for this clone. CDR3 residues: CASSLGGQGLRKANYGYTF. Here the CDR3 DNA reads TGCGCCAGCAGCTTGGGCGGACAGGGGCTCAGAAAAGCTAACTATGGCTACACCTTC. The gene calls are TRBV5-1 and TRBJ1-2, with 9 positions matching TRBD1. The CDR3 length is 19 residues. The V gene end was trimmed by 0 bases and the J gene end by 0 bases; junction bases not matched to a gene: 12. Germline V CDR1 and CDR2: SGHRS, YFSETQ.

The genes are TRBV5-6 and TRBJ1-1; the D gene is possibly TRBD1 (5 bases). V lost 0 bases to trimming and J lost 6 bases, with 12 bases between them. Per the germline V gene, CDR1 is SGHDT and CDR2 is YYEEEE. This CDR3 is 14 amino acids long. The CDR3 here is CASSLVELQAEAFF. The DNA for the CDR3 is TGTGCCAGCAGCTTGGTAGAATTACAGGCTGAAGCTTTCTTT.

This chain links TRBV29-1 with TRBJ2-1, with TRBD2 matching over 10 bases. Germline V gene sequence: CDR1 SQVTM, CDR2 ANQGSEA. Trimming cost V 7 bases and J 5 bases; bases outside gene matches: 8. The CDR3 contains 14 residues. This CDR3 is CSGRSGRANNEQFF. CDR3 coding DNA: TGCAGCGGTCGAAGCGGGAGGGCCAACAATGAGCAGTTCTTC.

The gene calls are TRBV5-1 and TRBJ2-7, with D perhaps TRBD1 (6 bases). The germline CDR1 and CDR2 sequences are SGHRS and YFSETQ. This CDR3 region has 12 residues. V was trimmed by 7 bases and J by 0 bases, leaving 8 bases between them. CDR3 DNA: TGCGCCAGCGGGACAAGCTCCTACGAGCAGTACTTC. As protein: CASGTSSYEQYF.

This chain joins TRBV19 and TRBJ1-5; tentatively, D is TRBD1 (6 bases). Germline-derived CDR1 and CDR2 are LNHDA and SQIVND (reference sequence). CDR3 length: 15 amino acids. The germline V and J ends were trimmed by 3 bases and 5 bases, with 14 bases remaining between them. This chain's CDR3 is CASSIGGHGDQPQHF. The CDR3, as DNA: TGTGCCAGTAGTATCGGGGGGCACGGAGATCAGCCCCAGCATTTT.

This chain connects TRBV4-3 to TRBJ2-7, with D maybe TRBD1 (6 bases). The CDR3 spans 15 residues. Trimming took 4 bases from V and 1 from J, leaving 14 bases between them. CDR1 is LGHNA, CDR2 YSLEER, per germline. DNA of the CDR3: TGCGCCAGCAGCCTAAACAAAGGGGGATCCTACGAGCAGTACTTC. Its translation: CASSLNKGGSYEQYF.

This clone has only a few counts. In nucleotides, the CDR3 is TGTGCCATCAGTGAGTCTCCGGGACAGGGGATTAATGAAAAACTGTTTTTT. Its protein is CAISESPGQGINEKLFF. The genes are TRBV10-3 and TRBJ1-4; 10 bases align to TRBD1. The germline CDR1 and CDR2 sequences are ENHRY and SYGVKD. Trimming removed 0 bases from V and 4 bases from J; junction bases left unmatched: 5. The CDR3 extends over 17 amino acids.

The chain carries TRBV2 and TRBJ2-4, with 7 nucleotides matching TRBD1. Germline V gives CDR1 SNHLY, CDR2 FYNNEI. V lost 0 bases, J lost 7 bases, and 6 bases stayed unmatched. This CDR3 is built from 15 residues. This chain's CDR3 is CASSEADRVKNIQYF. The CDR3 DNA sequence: TGTGCCAGCAGTGAAGCCGACAGGGTTAAGAACATTCAGTACTTC.

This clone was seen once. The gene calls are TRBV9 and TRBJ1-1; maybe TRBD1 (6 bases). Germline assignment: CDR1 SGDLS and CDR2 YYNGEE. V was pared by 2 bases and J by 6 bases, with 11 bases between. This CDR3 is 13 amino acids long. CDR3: CASSVTGLSEAFF. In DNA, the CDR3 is TGTGCCAGCAGCGTTACAGGGTTGTCTGAAGCTTTCTTT. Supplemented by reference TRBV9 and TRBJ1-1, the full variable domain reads DSGVTQTPKHLITATGQRVTLRCSPRSGDLSVYWYQQSLDQGLQFLIQYYNGEERAKGNILERFSAQQFPDLHSELNLSSLELGDSALYFCASSVTGLSEAFFGQGTRLTVV.

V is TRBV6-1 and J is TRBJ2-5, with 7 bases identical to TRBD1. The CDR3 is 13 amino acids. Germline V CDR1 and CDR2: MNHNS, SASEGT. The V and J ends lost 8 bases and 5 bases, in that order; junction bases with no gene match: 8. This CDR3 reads CASGRQGSETQYF. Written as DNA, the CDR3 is TGTGCCAGCGGTAGACAGGGTTCGGAGACCCAGTACTTC.

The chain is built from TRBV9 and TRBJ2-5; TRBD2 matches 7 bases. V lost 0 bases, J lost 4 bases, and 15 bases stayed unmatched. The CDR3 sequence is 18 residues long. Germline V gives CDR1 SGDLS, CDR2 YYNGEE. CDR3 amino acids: CASSVGASGRRLLETQYF. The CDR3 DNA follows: TGTGCCAGCAGCGTAGGGGCTAGCGGCAGGAGGTTGTTAGAGACCCAGTACTTC.

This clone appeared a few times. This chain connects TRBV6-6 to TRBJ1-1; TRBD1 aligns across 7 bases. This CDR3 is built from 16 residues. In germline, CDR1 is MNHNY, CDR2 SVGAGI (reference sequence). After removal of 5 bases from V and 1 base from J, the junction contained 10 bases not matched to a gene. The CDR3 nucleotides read TGTGCCAGCAGTCCCGCCGGGAGGGGGCCGAACACTGAAGCTTTCTTT. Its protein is CASSPAGRGPNTEAFF.

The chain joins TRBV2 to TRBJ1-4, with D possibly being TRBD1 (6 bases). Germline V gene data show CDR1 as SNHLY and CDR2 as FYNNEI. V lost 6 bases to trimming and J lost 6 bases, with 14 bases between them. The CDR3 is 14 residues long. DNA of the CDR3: TGTGCCAGCAGGACTACAGGGCAGGATGAAAAACTGTTTTTT. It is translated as CASRTTGQDEKLFF.

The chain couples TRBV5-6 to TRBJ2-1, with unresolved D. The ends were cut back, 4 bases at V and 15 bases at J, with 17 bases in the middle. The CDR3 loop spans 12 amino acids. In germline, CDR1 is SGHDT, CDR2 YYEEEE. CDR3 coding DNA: TGTGCCAGCAGCAGAGACCTCTACAGCCTGTTCTTC. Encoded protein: CASSRDLYSLFF.

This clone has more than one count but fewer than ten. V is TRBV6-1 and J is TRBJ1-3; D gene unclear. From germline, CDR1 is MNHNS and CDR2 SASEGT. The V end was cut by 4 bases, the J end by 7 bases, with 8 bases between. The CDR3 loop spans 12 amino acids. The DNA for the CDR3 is TGTGCCAGCAGTGTCTTCAGGAACACCATATATTTT. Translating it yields CASSVFRNTIYF.